The sequence of this T cell receptor beta chain was determined in a study of regulatory T cells in long-lasting Graves disease. The CDR3 runs to 14 residues. V was clipped by 6 bases and J by 2 bases, with 14 bases between them. For TCR beta, libraries came from iRepertoire HTBI primers and Arm-PCR of CDR3 regions. TCRdb reanalysed the multiplex PCR reads using MiXCR and keeps one entry per CDR3 protein. Of hundreds of thousands of distinct CDR3 sequences listed, about 30% were seen once; the top ten hold under 50%. This clonotype was counted only a few times. Time point denoted: persistent/refractory GD, antithyroid drugs over 5 years with positive TRAb. The TCR library was made from RNA that had been extracted from PBMCs in TRIzol. The patient group derived from an endocrinology department in Xi'an, China.

The source material was peripheral blood mononuclear cells (PBMCs), sampled when the disease was refractory, from a patient treated with antithyroid drugs. The V gene is TRBV12-3 or TRBV12-4, the J gene TRBJ2-7; tentatively, D is TRBD1 or TRBD2 (5 bases each). The receptor was isolated from a female donor with Graves disease. Here the CDR3 reads CASSPVGATYEQYF. The CDR3 DNA reads TGTGCCAGCAGCCCAGTCGGGGCTACCTACGAGCAGTACTTC.